This T cell receptor (beta chain) was sequenced in a study of blood T cell repertoires in COVID-19. The overall study: Donors in the United States, Italy and Spain gave samples during acute or convalescent COVID-19. From T cells, B-cell-depleted T cells, or PBMCs came the material, which was cDNA or gDNA.

A PCR-confirmed or clinician-diagnosed COVID-19 case had contacted exposed participants within 2 weeks of entry. In its sample, this clone was seen once. In the original processing: It was from reference gene primer amplification that nucleated cell counts were estimated. The protocol was immunoSEQ multiplex PCR, while the TCRdb copy is restricted to in-frame clones and leaves out a portion. V and J calls and clone size follow that table, whereas D and trimming were derived from the DNA. The profile shows 300,000 to 450,000 clones, around nine tenths of them singletons. The CDR3 spans 11 residues. Unmatched junction bases numbered 2, after V lost 5 bases and J lost 14 bases. Germline V gene sequence: CDR1 LGHNT, CDR2 FRNRAP.

Material for sequencing was PBMCs or T cells enriched from blood (not recorded which). The sequence was collected from a woman in her 30s who had been exposed to COVID-19. V usage is TRBV12-5 and J usage is TRBJ2-3; TRBD1 agrees at 12 bases. The CDR3 region is CASGGGQGAYF. CDR3 coding DNA: TGTGCTAGTGGTGGGGGACAGGGGGCGTATTTT.